This TCR beta chain was identified during a study of blood T cell repertoires in COVID-19. Clones were sequenced by immunoSEQ multiplex PCR, and TCRdb holds only the in-frame ones, with some missing. The data show approximately 170,000 clones, approximately 80% seen once. CDR3 length equals 15 residues. After removal of 0 bases from V and 6 bases from J, the junction contained 7 bases not matched to a gene. The germline V gene encodes CDR1 SGHNT and CDR2 YENEEA. The sample was PBMCs or T cells enriched from blood (not recorded which). The receptor's source is a woman between 50 and 59 years old who had recovered from COVID-19. The chain employs TRBV11-3 and TRBJ1-1; 7 positions agree with TRBD1. The CDR3 spells CASSLEQQGFAEAFF. The CDR3 nucleotides read TGTGCCAGCAGCTTAGAACAACAGGGGTTCGCTGAAGCTTTCTTT.